This entry concerns a single T cell receptor (beta chain). These data belong to a study of control samples from healthy donors and cancer patients. Profiled with immunoSEQ multiplex PCR; TCRdb holds only in-frame clones, not every one. The sample consists of roughly 130,000 clones, roughly 90% of them appearing once. CDR3 size: 12 residues. Deletions cut 7 bases from V and 2 bases from J, with 9 bases between. Sequencing used blood. The rearrangement links TRBV12-3 or TRBV12-4 to TRBJ2-7, with D unresolved. The receptor's source is a man aged 18 to 30 in good health. The CDR3 DNA reads TGTGCCAGCAACCAGGATGCCTACGAGCAGTACTTC. Amino acids: CASNQDAYEQYF.